A single sample is the source of the 14 T cell receptor beta chains below, sequenced in a study of T cell repertoires in cytomegalovirus infection. No antigen has been assigned to these receptors. One entry per CDR3 protein results from TCRdb running MiXCR on the reads. Counted here are roughly 120,000 distinct CDR3 sequences, approximately 30% occurring once; the ten biggest clones make up roughly three fifths. Sequences were derived from CD8+ T cells from cultured PBMCs, sampled from culture after CMV antigen stimulation. These receptor sequences come from a human donor in good health (CMV status not recorded). Some clones in this sample may be carry-over from other donors' samples.

The V gene is TRBV12-3 or TRBV12-4, the J gene TRBJ1-4; D is undetermined. This CDR3 has 12 amino acids. Between the trimmed V and J ends, which lost 3 bases and 11 bases, there was a span of 10 bases. Here the CDR3 reads CASSFYSEKLFF. The CDR3 coding sequence is TGTGCCAGCAGTTTTTACTCGGAGAAACTGTTTTTT.

The chain joins TRBV5-4 to TRBJ1-2, with D unclear. In germline, CDR1 is SGHNT, CDR2 YYREEE (reference sequence). The CDR3 loop spans 14 amino acids. Trimming left V 0 bases short and J 4 bases short, with 10 bases between. CDR3 amino acids: CASSLGARIYGYTF. The DNA for the CDR3 is TGTGCCAGCAGCTTGGGGGCGCGGATCTATGGCTACACCTTC. The variable domain in full, completed from reference TRBV5-4 and TRBJ1-2, reads ETGVTQSPTHLIKTRGQQVTLRCSSQSGHNTVSWYQQALGQGPQFIFQYYREEENGRGNFPPRFSGLQFPNYSSELNVNALELDDSALYLCASSLGARIYGYTFGSGTRLTVV.

A few counts support this clonotype. The chain joins TRBV20-1 to TRBJ1-1; 10 bases are a match to TRBD1. V gave up 1 base and J gave up 5 bases; unmatched junction bases: 4. The CDR3 is 14 amino acids. Germline V gives CDR1 DFQATT, CDR2 SNEGSKA (reference sequence). This CDR3 is CSARGDRGVTEAFF. The CDR3 DNA reads TGCAGTGCTAGAGGGGACAGGGGAGTTACTGAAGCTTTCTTT.

CDR3 amino acids: CASSLKGQYNEQFF. CDR3 DNA: TGTGCCAGCAGCTTAAAGGGACAGTACAATGAGCAGTTCTTC. The genes are TRBV7-2 and TRBJ2-1; 7 bases line up with TRBD1. The CDR3 spans 14 residues. CDR1 and CDR2 (germline): SGHTA, FQGNSA. V lost 2 bases and J lost 4; bases outside the gene matches: 2.

This clonotype has just one count. The junction departs from germline at one end; a sequencing error may be responsible. V gene TRBV4-1 combines with J gene TRBJ2-5; D gene unclear. The CDR3 loop spans 13 amino acids. The germline gives CDR1 MGHRA, CDR2 YSYEKL. The chain's CDR3 is CASSLSRKETEYF. The DNA of the CDR3 is TGCGCCAGCAGCTTATCGCGTAAAGAGACCGAGTACTTC.

In its sample, this clonotype was seen a few times. V usage is TRBV6-1 and J usage is TRBJ2-1; D is tentatively TRBD1 or TRBD2 (5 bases each). The CDR3 covers 13 residues. The germline gives CDR1 MNHNS, CDR2 SASEGT. V was shortened by 6 bases and J by 6 bases, with 12 bases between the two germline ends. The DNA for the CDR3 is TGTGCCAGCAGCCGCCGGGACGGCAATGAGCAGTTCTTC. Residues: CASSRRDGNEQFF.

Ten or more counts support this clonotype. The chain has TRBV7-2 and TRBJ2-7; D not resolved. V was cut by 4 bases and J by 5 bases, with 6 bases left in between. Looked up from germline, CDR1 is SGHTA and CDR2 is FQGNSA. CDR3 length equals 11 residues. In DNA form, the CDR3 reads TGTGCCAGCAGCTCCCAGGACGAGCAGTACTTC. It yields the protein CASSSQDEQYF. Variable domain in full (rest from reference TRBV7-2 and TRBJ2-7): GAGVSQSPSNKVTEKGKDVELRCDPISGHTALYWYRQSLGQGLEFLIYFQGNSAPDKSGLPSDRFSAERTGGSVSTLTIQRTQQEDSAVYLCASSSQDEQYFGPGTRLTVT.

This clonotype has a count of ten or more. The CDR3 nucleotides read TGTGCCAGTAGCATACAGGGGTCCTATGGCTACACCTTC. Amino acid sequence: CASSIQGSYGYTF. This chain links TRBV19 with TRBJ1-2, with 7 bases fitting TRBD1. The junction had 5 bases not matched to a gene; V was cut back by 6 bases and J by 4 bases. This CDR3 is built from 13 residues. Germline CDR1 LNHDA, CDR2 SQIVND (reference sequence).

The rearrangement joins TRBV19 to TRBJ2-1; D remains unclear. V was shortened by 3 bases and J by 4 bases, with 7 bases between the two germline ends. This CDR3 region has 13 residues. Germline V gene lookup returns CDR1 LNHDA and CDR2 SQIVND (reference sequence). CDR3 sequence: CASSMSQYNEQFF. CDR3 sequence (DNA): TGTGCCAGTAGTATGAGCCAGTACAATGAGCAGTTCTTC.

This clonotype was seen only a few times. This chain joins TRBV12-3 or TRBV12-4 and TRBJ2-2, with D possibly TRBD2 on 6 matching bases. Trimming stripped 0 bases from V and 7 bases from J, with 9 bases between. The CDR3 extends over 14 amino acids. The CDR3 nucleotides are TGTGCCAGCAGTTTAGCCGCGGGGATCGGGGAGCTGTTTTTT. This translates into CASSLAAGIGELFF.

Written as DNA, the CDR3 is TGTGCCAGCAGCTCTAGCTGGGGCACAGATACGCAGTATTTT. Amino acids: CASSSSWGTDTQYF. J is TRBJ2-3 and V is TRBV7-9; perhaps TRBD2 as D (5 bases). The CDR3 runs to 14 residues. The germline V gene encodes CDR1 SEHNR and CDR2 FQNEAQ (reference sequence). Between the trimmed V and J ends, which lost 4 bases and 1 base, there was a span of 9 bases.

This clonotype turned up a few times. This rearrangement joins TRBV5-5 to TRBJ2-5; 10 bases fit TRBD1. Germline trimming cut 0 bases from V and 10 bases from J; bases unmatched to any gene: 12. CDR1 and CDR2 (germline): SGHKS, YYEKEE (reference sequence). The CDR3 runs to 16 residues. The CDR3 reads CASSLDSGQGFWGQYF. The CDR3 bases are TGTGCCAGCAGCTTGGACTCGGGACAGGGGTTTTGGGGCCAGTACTTC. Variable domain in full (rest from reference TRBV5-5 and TRBJ2-5): DAGVTQSPTHLIKTRGQQVTLRCSPISGHKSVSWYQQVLGQGPQFIFQYYEKEERGRGNFPDRFSARQFPNYSSELNVNALLLGDSALYLCASSLDSGQGFWGQYFGPGTRLLVL.

V is TRBV28 and J is TRBJ1-4; no reliable D call. The CDR3 sequence is 15 residues long. Germline V lookup: CDR1 MDHEN, CDR2 SYDVKM. The germline V and J ends were trimmed by 6 bases and 3 bases, with 14 bases remaining between them. CDR3 DNA: TGTGCCAGCAGACCCCGGACCACTCCTAATGAAAAACTGTTTTTT. Translated: CASRPRTTPNEKLFF. Variable domain in full (rest from reference TRBV28 and TRBJ1-4): DVKVTQSSRYLVKRTGEKVFLECVQDMDHENMFWYRQDPGLGLRLIYFSYDVKMKEKGDIPEGYSVSREKKERFSLILESASTNQTSMYLCASRPRTTPNEKLFFGSGTQLSVL.

This clonotype was counted only a few times. The gene calls are TRBV7-2 and TRBJ2-3; 7 bases map to TRBD1. The CDR3 runs 16 residues. Germline CDR1 reads SGHTA; CDR2 reads FQGNSA. Trimming at V came to 2 bases and at J to 2 bases, leaving 7 bases not matched to a gene. CDR3 sequence reads: CASSLYGRGFTDTQYF. The DNA for the CDR3 is TGTGCCAGCAGCTTATACGGCAGGGGGTTCACAGATACGCAGTATTTT.